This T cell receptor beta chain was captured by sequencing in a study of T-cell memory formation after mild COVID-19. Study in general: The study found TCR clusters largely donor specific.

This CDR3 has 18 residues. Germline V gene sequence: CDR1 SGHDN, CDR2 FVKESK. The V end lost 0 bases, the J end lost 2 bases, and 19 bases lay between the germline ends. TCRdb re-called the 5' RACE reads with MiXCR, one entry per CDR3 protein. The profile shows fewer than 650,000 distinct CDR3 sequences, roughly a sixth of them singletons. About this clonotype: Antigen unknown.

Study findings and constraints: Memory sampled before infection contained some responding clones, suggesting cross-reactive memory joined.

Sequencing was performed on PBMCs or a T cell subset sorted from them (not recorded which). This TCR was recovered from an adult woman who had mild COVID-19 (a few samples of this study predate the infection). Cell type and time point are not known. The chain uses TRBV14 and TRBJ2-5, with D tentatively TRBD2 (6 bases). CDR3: CASSQDGQVLAGQETQYF. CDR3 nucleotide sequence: TGTGCCAGCAGCCAAGATGGGCAGGTGTTGGCGGGGCAAGAGACCCAGTACTTC. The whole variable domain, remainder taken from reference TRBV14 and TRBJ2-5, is EAGVTQFPSHSVIEKGQTVTLRCDPISGHDNLYWYRRVMGKEIKFLLHFVKESKQDESGMPNNRFLAERTGGTYSTLKVQPAELEDSGVYFCASSQDGQVLAGQETQYFGPGTRLLVL.